This T cell receptor (beta chain) was recorded in a study of T cells in narcolepsy. The repertoire was sequenced with immunoSEQ multiplex PCR; TCRdb's copy has only in-frame clones and lacks some. The profile shows 20,000 to 30,000 clones, around 84% of them singletons. This CDR3 has 14 residues. Germline CDR1 is ENHRY and CDR2 is SYGVKD. Germline trimming cut 6 bases from V and 5 bases from J; bases unmatched to any gene: 4. The chain links TRBV10-3 to TRBJ2-5; 12 nucleotides align to TRBD2. The source is a human donor in good health. The source material was memory (CD45RA-) CD4+ T cells from blood. The CDR3 is CAIRTSGGRETQYF. As DNA, the CDR3 is TGTGCCATCAGGACTAGCGGGGGACGGGAGACCCAGTACTTC.